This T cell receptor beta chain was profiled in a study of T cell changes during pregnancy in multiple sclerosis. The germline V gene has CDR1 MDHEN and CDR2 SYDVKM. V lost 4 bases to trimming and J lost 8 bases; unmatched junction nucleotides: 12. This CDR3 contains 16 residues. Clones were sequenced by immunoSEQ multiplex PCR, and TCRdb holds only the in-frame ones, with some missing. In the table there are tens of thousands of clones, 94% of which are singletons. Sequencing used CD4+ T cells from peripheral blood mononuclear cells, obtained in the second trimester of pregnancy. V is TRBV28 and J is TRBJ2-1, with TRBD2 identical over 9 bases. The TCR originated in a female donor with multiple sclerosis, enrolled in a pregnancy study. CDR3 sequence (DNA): TGTGCCAGCAGTTCCCCCTGGGCGGGAGGGCCGGATGAGCAGTTCTTC. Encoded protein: CASSSPWAGGPDEQFF.